This T cell receptor (beta chain) comes out of a study of shared clonotypes between healthy human individuals. The V gene's germline CDR1 is SGHAT and CDR2 FQNNGV. This CDR3 region has 15 residues. V lost 5 bases, J lost 5 bases, and 18 bases lay in between. The deep-level immunoSEQ assay was used. TCRdb's table, derived via immunoSEQ multiplex PCR, lists solely in-frame clones and lacks some. The repertoire includes fewer than 400,000 clones, 74% of them detected once, and 10% sits in the top ten. Points on this clone: No antigen is known for it.

Donors were Caucasian adults residing in Nashville, Tennessee, USA. The study's findings and limits: Generation of non-shared clonotypes was less probable than generation of clonotypes shared by all four donors.

Sequenced: memory CD4+ T cells sorted from blood. Subset given: CD45RA-negative fraction. The receptor's source is a young man in good health. The chain uses TRBV11-2 and TRBJ1-2, with a possible D match to TRBD1 (6 bases). The CDR3 reads CASSPRSGGRYGYTF. The CDR3 DNA reads TGTGCCAGCAGCCCCAGGTCGGGGGGGCGGTATGGCTACACCTTC.